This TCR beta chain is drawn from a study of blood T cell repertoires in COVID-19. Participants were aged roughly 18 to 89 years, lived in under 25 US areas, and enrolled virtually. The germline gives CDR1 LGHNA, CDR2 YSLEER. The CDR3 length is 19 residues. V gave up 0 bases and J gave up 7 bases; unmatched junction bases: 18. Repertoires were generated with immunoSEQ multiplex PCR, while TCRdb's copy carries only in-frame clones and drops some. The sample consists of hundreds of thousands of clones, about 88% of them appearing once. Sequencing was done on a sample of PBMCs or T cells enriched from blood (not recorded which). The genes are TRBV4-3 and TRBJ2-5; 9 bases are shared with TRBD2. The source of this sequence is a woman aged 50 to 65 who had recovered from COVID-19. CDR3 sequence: CASSQESGFAGGSHSTQYF. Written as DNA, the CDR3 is TGCGCCAGCAGCCAAGAATCGGGGTTCGCGGGAGGGTCCCACTCGACCCAGTACTTC.